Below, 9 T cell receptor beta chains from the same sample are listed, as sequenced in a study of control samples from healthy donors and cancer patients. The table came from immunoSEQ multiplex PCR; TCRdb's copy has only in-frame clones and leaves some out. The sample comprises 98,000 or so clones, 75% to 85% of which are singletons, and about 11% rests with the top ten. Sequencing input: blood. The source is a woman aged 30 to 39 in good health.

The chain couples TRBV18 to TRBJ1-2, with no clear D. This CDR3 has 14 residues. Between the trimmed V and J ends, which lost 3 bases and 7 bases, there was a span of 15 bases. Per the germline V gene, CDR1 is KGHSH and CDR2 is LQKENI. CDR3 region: CASSPRGRAGGYTF. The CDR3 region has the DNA TGTGCCAGCTCACCCCGAGGTCGGGCAGGTGGCTACACCTTC.

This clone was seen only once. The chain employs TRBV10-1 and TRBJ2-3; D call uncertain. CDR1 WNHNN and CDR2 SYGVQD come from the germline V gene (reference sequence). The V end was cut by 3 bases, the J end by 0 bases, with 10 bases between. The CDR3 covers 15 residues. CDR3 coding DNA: TGCGCCAGCAGTGACCACAGCGCCAGCACAGATACGCAGTATTTT. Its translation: CASSDHSASTDTQYF.

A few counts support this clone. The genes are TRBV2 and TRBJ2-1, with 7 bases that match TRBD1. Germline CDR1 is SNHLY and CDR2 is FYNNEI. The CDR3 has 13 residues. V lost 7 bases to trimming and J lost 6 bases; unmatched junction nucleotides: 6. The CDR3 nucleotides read TGTGCCAGCAACCCCCGGGACAGCAATGAGCAGTTCTTC. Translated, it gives CASNPRDSNEQFF.

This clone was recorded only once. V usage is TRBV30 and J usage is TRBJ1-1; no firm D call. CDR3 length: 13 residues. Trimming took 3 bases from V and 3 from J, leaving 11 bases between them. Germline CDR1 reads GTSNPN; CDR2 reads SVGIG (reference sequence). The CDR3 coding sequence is TGTGCCTGGAGGGAACAGCCCCACACTGAAGCTTTCTTT. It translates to CAWREQPHTEAFF. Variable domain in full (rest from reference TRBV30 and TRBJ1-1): SQTIHQWPATLVQPVGSPLSLECTVEGTSNPNLYWYRQAAGRGLQLLFYSVGIGQISSEVPQNLSASRPQDRQFILSSKKLLLSDSGFYLCAWREQPHTEAFFGQGTRLTVV.

This CDR3 is CASSQSDTQYF. The CDR3 coding sequence is TGTGCCAGCAGTCAATCTGATACGCAGTATTTT. V is TRBV6-2 or TRBV6-3 and J is TRBJ2-3; D gene uncertain. V was clipped by 5 bases and J by 6 bases, with 6 bases between them. This CDR3 contains 11 residues. Per germline, CDR1 MNHEY and CDR2 SVGEGT.

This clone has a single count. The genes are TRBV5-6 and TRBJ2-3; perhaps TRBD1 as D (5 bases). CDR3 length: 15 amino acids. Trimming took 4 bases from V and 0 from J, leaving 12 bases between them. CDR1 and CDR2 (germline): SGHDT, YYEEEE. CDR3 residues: CASSRRTTSTDTQYF. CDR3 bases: TGTGCCAGCAGCCGAAGGACAACTAGCACAGATACGCAGTATTTT.

The chain's CDR3 is CASINRGPPYNEQFF. The CDR3 DNA is TGTGCCAGCATCAACAGGGGGCCCCCCTACAATGAGCAGTTCTTC. V is TRBV21-1 and J is TRBJ2-1; the D call of TRBD1 is as the table states it, not checked on the DNA. TRBV21-1 is a pseudogene. The CDR3 is 15 amino acids.

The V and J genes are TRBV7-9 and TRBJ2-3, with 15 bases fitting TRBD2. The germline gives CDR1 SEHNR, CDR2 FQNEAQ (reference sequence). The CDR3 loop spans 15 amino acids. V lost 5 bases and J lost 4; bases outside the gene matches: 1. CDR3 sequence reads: CASSRTSGGADTQYF. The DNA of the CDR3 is TGTGCCAGCAGCAGGACTAGCGGGGGGGCAGATACGCAGTATTTT.

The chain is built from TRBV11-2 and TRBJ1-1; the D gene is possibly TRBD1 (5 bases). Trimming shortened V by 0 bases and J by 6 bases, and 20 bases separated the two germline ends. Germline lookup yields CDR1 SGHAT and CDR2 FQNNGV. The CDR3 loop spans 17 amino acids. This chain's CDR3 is CASSLDAGSWVLPEAFF. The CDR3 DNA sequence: TGTGCCAGCAGCTTAGATGCAGGGTCTTGGGTTTTACCTGAAGCTTTCTTT.